This TCR beta chain was sequenced during a study of T-cell reconstitution after alpha-beta-depleted transplantation in children. Unique molecular identifiers were used to barcode this TCRbeta library. TCRdb independently ran MiXCR on the PCR reads; one entry per CDR3 protein. Here the sample spans about 270,000 distinct CDR3 sequences, 9.9% being singletons. Trimming shortened V by 2 bases and J by 1 base, and 7 bases separated the two germline ends. The CDR3 is 14 residues long. CDR1 MGHRA and CDR2 YSYEKL come from the germline V gene. This sequence originates from a human donor who donated a stem cell graft to a child with SCID. The material was PBMCs from the stem cell graft donor, obtained from the stem cell graft. The chain uses TRBV4-1 and TRBJ2-3; D remains unclear. The CDR3 is CASSQPGRTDTQYF. DNA for the CDR3: TGCGCCAGCAGCCAACCCGGACGCACAGATACGCAGTATTTT.